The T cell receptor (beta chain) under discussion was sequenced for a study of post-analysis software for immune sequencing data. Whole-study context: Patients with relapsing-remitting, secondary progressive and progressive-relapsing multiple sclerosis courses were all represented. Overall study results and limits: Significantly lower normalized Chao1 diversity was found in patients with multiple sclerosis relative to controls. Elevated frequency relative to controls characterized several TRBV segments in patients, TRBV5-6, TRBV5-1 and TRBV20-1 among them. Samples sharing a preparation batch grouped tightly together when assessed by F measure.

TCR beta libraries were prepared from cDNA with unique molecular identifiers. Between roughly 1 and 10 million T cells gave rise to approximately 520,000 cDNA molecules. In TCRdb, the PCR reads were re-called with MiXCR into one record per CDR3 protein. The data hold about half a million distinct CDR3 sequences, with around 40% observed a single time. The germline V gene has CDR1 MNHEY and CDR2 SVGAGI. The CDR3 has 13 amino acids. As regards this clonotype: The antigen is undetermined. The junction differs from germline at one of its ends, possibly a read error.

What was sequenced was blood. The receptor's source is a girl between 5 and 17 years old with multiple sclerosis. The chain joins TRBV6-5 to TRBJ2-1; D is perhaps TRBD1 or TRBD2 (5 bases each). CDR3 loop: CASNYLGDNEQFF. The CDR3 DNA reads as TGTGCCAGCAATTACTTGGGGGACAATGAGCAGTTCTTC.